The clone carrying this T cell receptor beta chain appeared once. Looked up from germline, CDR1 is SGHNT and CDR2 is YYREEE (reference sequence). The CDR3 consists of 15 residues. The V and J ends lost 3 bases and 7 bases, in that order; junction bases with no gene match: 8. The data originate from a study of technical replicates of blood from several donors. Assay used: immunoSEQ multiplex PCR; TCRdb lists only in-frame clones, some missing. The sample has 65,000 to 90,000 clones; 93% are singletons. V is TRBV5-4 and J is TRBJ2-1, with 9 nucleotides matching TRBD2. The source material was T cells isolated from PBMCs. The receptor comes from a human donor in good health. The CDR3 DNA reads TGTGCCAGCAGCTACTTAGCGGGAGTTGGGAATGAGCAGTTCTTC. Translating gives CASSYLAGVGNEQFF.